A selection of T cell receptor beta chains follows, all from one sample in a study of cytomegalovirus exposure and HLA in healthy donors. Assay: immunoSEQ multiplex PCR; the TCRdb copy retains only in-frame clones and omits some. The sample carries about 310,000 clones, roughly 90% recorded once. Sequenced sample: PBMCs. These receptors originate from a man between 25 and 39 years old in good health and CMV-seronegative. Each CDR3 is given with its conserved first and last residue. D genes are given only for firm matches.

j_gene,v_gene,d_gene,CDR3aa
TRBJ2-2,TRBV6-1,TRBD1,CASTRQGDSTGELFF
TRBJ1-1,TRBV28,TRBD1,CASPDRQGAHTEAFF
TRBJ2-7,TRBV6-5,.,CASRVADVTYEQYF
TRBJ2-3,TRBV11-2,.,CASSFPIVAQTDTQYF
TRBJ1-4,TRBV9,TRBD1,CASSDSGTGREKLFF
TRBJ1-3,TRBV7-6,.,CASSLEGVDTIYF
TRBJ2-2,TRBV6-5,.,CASSRIFRNTGELFF
TRBJ2-5,TRBV4-2,TRBD2,CASSQDWSSGSQETQYF
TRBJ2-5,TRBV7-2,TRBD2,CASSSTVLARETQYF
TRBJ2-7,TRBV5-4,TRBD1,CASSQGAYEQYF
TRBJ1-1,TRBV5-1,.,CASSLVGGEAFF